This TCR beta chain is drawn from a study of blood T cell repertoires in COVID-19. Study information: From T cells, B-cell-depleted T cells, or PBMCs came the material, which was cDNA or gDNA.

Some clones are missing from TCRdb's copy, which holds only in-frame ones; the method was immunoSEQ multiplex PCR. The table records just under 80,000 clones, 75% to 90% of them present only once. J lost 3 bases, V lost 7 bases, and 9 bases had no gene match. From germline, CDR1 is SGHRS and CDR2 YFSETQ. The CDR3 contains 14 residues. The sequenced sample was peripheral blood. The sequence came from a human donor in a cohort sampled during active COVID-19. J is TRBJ1-1 and V is TRBV5-1, with TRBD1 identical over 7 bases. CDR3 sequence: CASRPQGMDTEAFF. In nucleotides, the CDR3 is TGCGCCAGCCGCCCACAGGGGATGGACACTGAAGCTTTCTTT. The full variable domain, rest sourced from reference TRBV5-1 and TRBJ1-1, is KAGVTQTPRYLIKTRGQQVTLSCSPISGHRSVSWYQQTPGQGLQFLFEYFSETQRNKGNFPGRFSGRQFSNSRSEMNVSTLELGDSALYLCASRPQGMDTEAFFGQGTRLTVV.